This T cell receptor beta chain was sequenced in a study of blood T cell repertoires in COVID-19. On the study more broadly: The United States, Italy and Spain were the sources of the acute and convalescent COVID-19 samples.

Original methodology: Reference gene primer amplification gave nucleated cell count estimates. The assay was immunoSEQ multiplex PCR, and TCRdb's table has in-frame clones only and misses some. D and trimming come from the DNA, and the V and J calls and clone size come from that table. Of about 100,000 clones in the sample, 75% to 90% are singletons; the top ten hold less than 2%. The germline gives CDR1 LGHNA, CDR2 YSLEER. CDR3 length: 13 amino acids. Trimming stripped 1 base from V and 7 bases from J, with 7 bases between. The sequenced sample was peripheral blood. The J gene is TRBJ1-4, the V gene TRBV4-3; no clear D gene. This receptor was taken from a man older than 75 with acute or convalescent COVID-19. The CDR3 region is CASSQGRGEKLFF. The CDR3 region has the DNA TGCGCCAGCAGCCAAGGCCGGGGTGAAAAACTGTTTTTT.